Given below is one T cell receptor (beta chain) in context. This entry belongs to a study of blood T cell repertoires in COVID-19. Whole-study context: Sites in the United States, Italy and Spain provided acute and convalescent COVID-19 samples. In each case, the material was cDNA or gDNA derived from T cells, B-cell-depleted T cells, or PBMCs.

The CDR3 runs 14 residues. Germline V gene data show CDR1 as MNHEY and CDR2 as SMNVEV (reference sequence). V was trimmed by 5 bases and J by 5 bases, leaving 16 bases between them. As processed by the authors: Estimation of nucleated cell counts relied on the amplification of reference gene primers. Only in-frame clones appear in the TCRdb table, and some are missing; sequencing was by immunoSEQ multiplex PCR. That table supplies the V and J calls and clone size; D and trimming were determined from the DNA. The table shows about 110,000 clones, with 70% to 85% occurring only once. The rearrangement joins TRBV27 to TRBJ2-7, with D tentatively TRBD1 (6 bases). The sequence came from a woman older than 75 with active or convalescent COVID-19. The sample comprised peripheral blood. CDR3 sequence: CASSIRTALNEQYF. The CDR3, as DNA: TGTGCCAGCAGTATACGGACAGCGCTAAACGAGCAGTACTTC.